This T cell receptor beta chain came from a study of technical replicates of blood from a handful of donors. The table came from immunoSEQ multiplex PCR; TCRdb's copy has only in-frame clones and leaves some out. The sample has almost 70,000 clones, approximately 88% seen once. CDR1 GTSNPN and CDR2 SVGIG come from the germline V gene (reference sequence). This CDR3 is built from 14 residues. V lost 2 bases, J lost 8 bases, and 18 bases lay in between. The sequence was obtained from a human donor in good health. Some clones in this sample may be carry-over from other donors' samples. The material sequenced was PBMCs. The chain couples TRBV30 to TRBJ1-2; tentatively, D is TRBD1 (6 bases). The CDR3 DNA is TGTGCCTGGAGTTTCTCGACAGGTTGGGGAGGCTACACCTTC. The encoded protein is CAWSFSTGWGGYTF.